This T cell receptor (beta chain) emerged from a study of blood T cell repertoires in COVID-19. The overall study: The United States, Italy and Spain provided the acute and convalescent COVID-19 samples.

Clones were sequenced by immunoSEQ multiplex PCR, and TCRdb holds only the in-frame ones, with some missing. Counted here are around 450,000 clones, around 90% occurring once; the ten biggest clones make up under 2.5%. CDR3 length: 13 amino acids. CDR1 SQVTM and CDR2 ANQGSEA come from the germline V gene. V was pared by 3 bases and J by 0 bases, with 8 bases between. V and J are TRBV29-1 and TRBJ1-1; D gene unclear. This TCR was sampled from a woman aged 18-30 years with acute COVID-19. Input material: PBMCs or T cells enriched from blood (not recorded which). The CDR3 sequence is CSVDNRVNTEAFF. CDR3 DNA sequence: TGCAGCGTTGATAATCGGGTGAACACTGAAGCTTTCTTT.